These 12 T cell receptor beta chains share one sample of origin, sequenced in a study of T cell responses to AZD1222 COVID-19 vaccine. Clones were sequenced by immunoSEQ multiplex PCR, and TCRdb holds only the in-frame ones, with some missing. The sample records around 190,000 clones, roughly nine tenths being singletons. Sample: peripheral blood, taken 28 days after the second AZD1222 dose. Every receptor here comes from an adult who received the AZD1222 COVID-19 vaccine.

V usage is TRBV11-1 and J usage is TRBJ2-7, with a weak D call TRBD2 (5 bases). The V gene lost 3 bases and the J gene lost 1 base, with 7 bases spanning the gap. The CDR3 runs 13 residues. Per germline, CDR1 SGHAT and CDR2 FQDESV (reference sequence). The CDR3 sequence is CASSFRTSYEQYF. The CDR3 DNA reads as TGTGCCAGCAGCTTTAGGACTTCCTACGAGCAGTACTTC.

V and J are TRBV11-2 and TRBJ2-3, with D tentatively TRBD2 (6 bases). V shed 5 bases and J shed 1 base, with 13 bases lying between them. Germline V gene lookup returns CDR1 SGHAT and CDR2 FQNNGV. The CDR3 has 15 residues. The CDR3 bases are TGTGCCAGCAGCGGCCGGGAGTGGGGCACAGATACGCAGTATTTT. Its translation is CASSGREWGTDTQYF.

This sequence joins TRBV7-9 and TRBJ2-1; D ambiguous. The CDR3 is made up of 11 amino acids. Germline CDR1 SEHNR, CDR2 FQNEAQ (reference sequence). V lost 6 bases and J 6 bases, leaving 6 bases between the germline ends. The CDR3 bases are TGTGCCAGCAGTTGGGGCAATGAGCAGTTCTTC. It specifies CASSWGNEQFF.

The rearrangement joins TRBV3-1 (or the pseudogene TRBV3-2) to TRBJ2-6; 12 positions match TRBD1. There are 18 residues in the CDR3. Germline values: CDR1 LGHDT, CDR2 YNNKEL (reference sequence). The trim removed 0 bases at V and 1 base at J, leaving 1 base unmatched. This CDR3 reads CASSQEGQGASGANVLTF. CDR3 bases: TGTGCCAGCAGCCAAGAGGGACAGGGGGCATCTGGGGCCAACGTCCTGACTTTC.

The chain joins TRBV6-4 to TRBJ1-5; unclear D gene. Germline-derived CDR1 and CDR2 are MRHNA and SNTAGT. V shed 6 bases and J shed 0 bases, with 12 bases lying between them. The CDR3 sequence is 15 residues long. The DNA of the CDR3 is TGTGCCAGCAGCGCGTGGGAAGATAGCAATCAGCCCCAGCATTTT. This gives the protein CASSAWEDSNQPQHF.

This clone was found a few times. V is TRBV5-5 and J is TRBJ1-1; the D is unclear. This CDR3 is 15 amino acids long. The V end lost 1 base, the J end lost 8 bases, and 18 bases lay between the germline ends. Germline loops: CDR1 SGHKS, CDR2 YYEKEE (reference sequence). CDR3 amino acids: CASSLKRDTVLEAFF. The DNA for the CDR3 is TGTGCCAGCAGCTTGAAACGTGACACCGTTCTCGAAGCTTTCTTT.

The chain joins TRBV1 to TRBJ2-7; TRBD2, the D gene given by the table, was not confirmed from the DNA. TRBV1 corresponds to a pseudogene. The CDR3 consists of 15 residues. Written as DNA, the CDR3 is TGCACCAGCAGCCAAGGGTCCCTTATTAGCCACGAGCAGTACTTC. Its protein product is CTSSQGSLISHEQYF.

The chain joins TRBV7-9 to TRBJ1-1; no clear D. Trimming stripped 5 bases from V and 1 base from J, with 8 bases between. This CDR3 contains 13 residues. Germline CDR1 SEHNR, CDR2 FQNEAQ (reference sequence). In nucleotides, the CDR3 is TGTGCCAGCAGCCCGTGGGGGAACACTGAAGCTTTCTTT. This codes for CASSPWGNTEAFF.

This chain uses TRBV7-8 with TRBJ1-6, with D unresolved. Germline loops: CDR1 SGHVS, CDR2 FQNEAQ. The V and J ends lost 6 bases and 7 bases respectively, with 19 bases between them. This CDR3 contains 16 residues. The CDR3 sequence: CASSYGRTTLNSPLHF. Here the CDR3 DNA reads TGTGCCAGCAGTTACGGACGTACCACGTTAAATTCACCCCTCCACTTT.

The chain carries TRBV6-2 or TRBV6-3 and TRBJ1-5; TRBD1 matches at 7 bases. This CDR3 is 13 amino acids long. The V and J ends lost 5 bases and 7 bases, in that order; junction bases with no gene match: 5. Per germline, CDR1 MNHEY and CDR2 SVGEGT. Here the CDR3 DNA reads TGTGCCAGCAGTCACGACAGGGTCCAGCCCCAGCATTTT. Protein product: CASSHDRVQPQHF.

This chain connects TRBV5-8 to TRBJ1-6; 8 nucleotides agree with TRBD1. This CDR3 has 16 residues. The V gene's germline CDR1 is SGHTS and CDR2 YDEGEE. Trimming removed 4 bases from V and 7 bases from J; junction bases left unmatched: 10. The CDR3 region has the DNA TGTGCCAGCAGCGCGACAGGGGTGACGCGAAATTCACCCCTCCACTTT. Amino acid sequence: CASSATGVTRNSPLHF.

The V and J genes are TRBV7-9 and TRBJ2-1; D perhaps matches TRBD2 (6 bases). Trimming took 5 bases from V and 3 from J, leaving 11 bases between them. CDR1 SEHNR and CDR2 FQNEAQ come from the germline V gene (reference sequence). The CDR3 loop spans 14 amino acids. The CDR3 sequence is CASSLGGDYNEQFF. The CDR3 bases are TGTGCCAGCAGCCTCGGAGGGGACTACAATGAGCAGTTCTTC.